This passage covers 16 T cell receptor beta chains from one sample sequenced in a study of blood T cells in healthy people across ages. The use of a sample-barcoded 5' primer and a J-beta primer mix characterized a second PCR of about 7 to 12 cycles. TCRdb itself ran the 5' RACE reads through MiXCR, one entry per CDR3 protein. The sample yields fewer than 900,000 distinct CDR3 sequences, approximately 43% seen once. Sequencing was carried out using blood. These receptors came from a woman between 55 and 75 years old in good health.

V and J are TRBV7-9 and TRBJ2-7; 8 nucleotides align to TRBD2. This CDR3 has 13 residues. From germline, CDR1 is SEHNR and CDR2 FQNEAQ (reference sequence). V lost 7 bases and J lost 2; bases outside the gene matches: 4. The CDR3 nucleotides read TGTGCCAGCAACGGGAGGGAACCCTACGAGCAGTACTTC. It encodes CASNGREPYEQYF.

The chain has TRBV4-3 and TRBJ2-1; D is perhaps TRBD1 or TRBD2 (7 bases each). The CDR3 is 19 amino acids. CDR1 is LGHNA, CDR2 YSLEER, per germline. The V end lost 4 bases, the J end lost 6 bases, and 28 bases lay between the germline ends. CDR3 in amino acids: CASSPFPGGSGVSSNEQFF. The CDR3 coding sequence is TGCGCCAGCAGCCCCTTCCCAGGGGGAAGCGGGGTGTCCAGCAATGAGCAGTTCTTC.

The chain uses TRBV27 and TRBJ1-2, with 9 bases fitting TRBD1. The V segment lost 2 bases and the J segment 2 bases; nucleotides outside the gene matches: 9. The CDR3 is 17 amino acids. Germline-derived CDR1 and CDR2 are MNHEY and SMNVEV (reference sequence). The CDR3 bases are TGTGCCAGCAGTTTAATCAGCCGGGACAGGGTAAACTATGGCTACACCTTC. Translated, it gives CASSLISRDRVNYGYTF.

Ten or more counts support this clonotype. The genes are TRBV5-1 and TRBJ2-7, with 8 bases matching TRBD2. The V segment lost 0 bases and the J segment 2 bases; nucleotides outside the gene matches: 1. The CDR3 has 14 residues. Germline values: CDR1 SGHRS, CDR2 YFSETQ. Written as DNA, the CDR3 is TGCGCCAGCAGCTTGGGGGGACTAGCCTACGAGCAGTACTTC. Translation gives CASSLGGLAYEQYF. Full variable domain (missing parts from reference TRBV5-1 and TRBJ2-7): KAGVTQTPRYLIKTRGQQVTLSCSPISGHRSVSWYQQTPGQGLQFLFEYFSETQRNKGNFPGRFSGRQFSNSRSEMNVSTLELGDSALYLCASSLGGLAYEQYFGPGTRLTVT.

The V and J genes are TRBV5-1 and TRBJ1-1; D not resolved. There are 14 residues in the CDR3. Germline V gene sequence: CDR1 SGHRS, CDR2 YFSETQ. V was pared by 0 bases and J by 11 bases, with 17 bases between. The CDR3 spells CASSLGLGLEDAFF. The CDR3 DNA reads TGCGCCAGCAGCTTGGGTTTGGGCCTGGAAGACGCTTTCTTT.

This clonotype was seen at least ten times. The chain's CDR3 is CASSTSGGSSYNEQFF. The CDR3 DNA follows: TGTGCCAGCAGCACGAGCGGGGGGAGCTCCTACAATGAGCAGTTCTTC. V usage is TRBV13 and J usage is TRBJ2-1; TRBD2 agrees at 9 bases. V gave up 5 bases and J gave up 0 bases; unmatched junction bases: 5. The CDR3 is made up of 16 amino acids. From germline, CDR1 is PRHDT and CDR2 FYEKMQ (reference sequence).

With regard to this clonotype: Given a much more abundant clone one base away, this may be a read error. The chain has TRBV6-2 or TRBV6-3 and TRBJ2-5, with D tentatively TRBD2 (6 bases). Per the germline V gene, CDR1 is MNHEY and CDR2 is SVGEGT. This CDR3 spans 15 amino acids. Trimming removed 6 bases at V and 11 bases at J, with 25 bases between. The CDR3 is CASSQTSRVYNEQYF. The DNA of the CDR3 is TGTGCCAGCAGCCAAACTAGCAGAGTATACAATGAGCAGTACTTC.

The V gene is TRBV29-1, the J gene TRBJ2-2, with TRBD2 matching over 13 bases. In germline, CDR1 is SQVTM, CDR2 ANQGSEA. V dropped 4 bases and J dropped 6; count of bases not matched to a gene: 2. The CDR3 loop spans 14 amino acids. The CDR3 protein is CSVGLAGGSGELFF. The CDR3 coding sequence is TGCAGCGTTGGACTAGCGGGAGGTTCCGGGGAGCTGTTTTTT.

This clonotype was found a few times. The gene calls are TRBV12-3 or TRBV12-4 and TRBJ1-1; D is perhaps TRBD1 (5 bases). The CDR3 consists of 14 residues. V shed 7 bases and J shed 2 bases, with 14 bases lying between them. CDR3 sequence: CASIASGANTEAFF. CDR3 nucleotide sequence: TGTGCCAGCATTGCTTCCGGGGCCAACACTGAAGCTTTCTTT.

V usage is TRBV20-1 and J usage is TRBJ2-1; TRBD2 matches 8 bases. Trimming took 6 bases from V and 7 from J; bases not matched to a gene: 5. In germline, CDR1 is DFQATT, CDR2 SNEGSKA (reference sequence). The CDR3 is 12 residues long. Here the CDR3 DNA reads TGCAGTGCCCGGGAGGGCCATAATGAGCAGTTCTTC. It encodes CSAREGHNEQFF.

This chain connects TRBV18 to TRBJ2-1; the match to TRBD2 covers 10 bases. J lost 8 bases, V lost 2 bases, and 9 bases had no gene match. CDR1 and CDR2 (germline): KGHSH, LQKENI. There are 16 residues in the CDR3. The CDR3 reads CASSPKRGGVGDEQFF. Written as DNA, the CDR3 is TGTGCCAGCTCACCAAAGCGGGGGGGCGTCGGGGATGAGCAGTTCTTC. The entire variable domain, with the rest obtained from reference TRBV18 and TRBJ2-1, is as follows: NAGVMQNPRHLVRRRGQEARLRCSPMKGHSHVYWYRQLPEEGLKFMVYLQKENIIDESGMPKERFSAEFPKEGPSILRIQQVVRGDSAAYFCASSPKRGGVGDEQFFGPGTRLTVL.

This clonotype was detected a few times. The rearrangement uses TRBV7-8 and TRBJ2-5; a possible D gene is TRBD1 (6 bases). The CDR3 length is 14 residues. V lost 5 bases and J 3 bases, leaving 13 bases between the germline ends. From germline, CDR1 is SGHVS and CDR2 FQNEAQ. CDR3 nucleotides: TGTGCCAGCAGCCGGGGACAACAAGAAGAGACCCAGTACTTC. The encoded protein is CASSRGQQEETQYF. Together with reference TRBV7-8 and TRBJ2-5, the CDR3 gives the full variable domain: GAGVSQSPRYKVAKRGQDVALRCDPISGHVSLFWYQQALGQGPEFLTYFQNEAQLDKSGLPSDRFFAERPEGSVSTLKIQRTQQEDSAVYLCASSRGQQEETQYFGPGTRLLVL.

For this clonotype: A single base separates this from a much larger clone, so it may be a read error. The CDR3 ends on some other residue instead of the conserved phenylalanine or tryptophan, so this is likely a read error. The V call is TRBV6-2 or TRBV6-3, the J call TRBJ1-6, with 7 bases aligning to TRBD1. The CDR3 is 15 residues long. Germline-derived CDR1 and CDR2 are MNHEY and SVGEGT. V lost 10 bases, J lost 7 bases, and 13 bases stayed unmatched. The CDR3 coding sequence is TGTGCCATCCACGAAGCTGACAGGGACAATTCACCCCTCCACTGT. This encodes CAIHEADRDNSPLHC.

This clonotype has at least ten counts. The CDR3 loop is CSVELDSSYEQYF. For the CDR3, the DNA is TGCAGCGTCGAACTTGACAGTTCCTACGAGCAGTACTTC. V and J are TRBV29-1 and TRBJ2-7; D is perhaps TRBD1 (5 bases). CDR3 size: 13 residues. Trimming shortened V by 6 bases and J by 1 base, and 13 bases separated the two germline ends. Germline V gene data show CDR1 as SQVTM and CDR2 as ANQGSEA.

CDR3 nucleotide sequence: TGTGCCAGCAGGGGGGGAGGGAGATACGAGCAGTACTTC. It encodes CASRGGGRYEQYF. This chain joins TRBV12-3 or TRBV12-4 and TRBJ2-7; TRBD2 agrees at 7 bases. The V and J ends lost 6 bases and 4 bases, in that order; junction bases with no gene match: 6. The CDR3 consists of 13 residues.

The chain is built from TRBV5-1 and TRBJ2-3; tentatively, D is TRBD1 (6 bases). V lost 5 bases to trimming and J lost 2 bases, with 15 bases between them. CDR1 is SGHRS and CDR2 is YFSETQ in the germline V gene. The CDR3 contains 15 residues. CDR3 in DNA: TGCGCCAGCAGTTTTATGGGGGCGACCACAGATACGCAGTATTTT. Translation gives CASSFMGATTDTQYF.